One sample yielded the 6 T cell receptor beta chains listed below, sequenced in a study of T cell changes during pregnancy in multiple sclerosis. Using immunoSEQ multiplex PCR, the repertoire was profiled, and TCRdb retains in-frame clones only, with some absent. The profile shows 93,000 or so clones, about 91% of them singletons. Here the sequenced sample was peripheral blood, taken before pregnancy. Receptors were obtained from a female donor with multiple sclerosis, enrolled in a pregnancy study.

The chain recombines TRBV2 with TRBJ2-7, with TRBD1 matching 7 bases. The CDR3 consists of 15 residues. Germline-derived CDR1 and CDR2 are SNHLY and FYNNEI. V trimming: 6 bases; J trimming: 0 bases; junction bases outside the gene matches: 8. CDR3 amino acids: CASRGDRVSSYEQYF. The CDR3 nucleotides read TGTGCCAGCAGAGGAGACAGGGTGAGCTCCTACGAGCAGTACTTC.

The rearrangement joins TRBV4-1 to TRBJ1-2, with a tentative D call TRBD1 (5 bases). V was cut by 3 bases and J by 4 bases, with 21 bases left in between. The CDR3 has 17 residues. Germline V gene data show CDR1 as MGHRA and CDR2 as YSYEKL. The CDR3 DNA reads TGCGCCAGCAGCCAGTTCTCGGGACGGGGGGAGAGCTATGGCTACACCTTC. Its protein product is CASSQFSGRGESYGYTF.

This chain uses TRBV20-1 with TRBJ2-5; D ambiguous. Germline CDR1 is DFQATT and CDR2 is SNEGSKA (reference sequence). CDR3 size: 11 residues. V gave up 3 bases and J gave up 2 bases, with 4 bases separating them. The CDR3 reads CSASLQETQYF. In DNA, the CDR3 is TGCAGTGCTAGCCTACAAGAGACCCAGTACTTC.

The V gene is TRBV5-1, the J gene TRBJ2-2; 11 nucleotides align to TRBD2. The V gene's germline CDR1 is SGHRS and CDR2 YFSETQ. The CDR3 is made up of 18 amino acids. V shed 4 bases, J shed 0 bases, and the junction held 8 bases outside the gene matches. The CDR3 protein is CASSRKLAGDANTGELFF. The CDR3 DNA reads TGCGCCAGCAGCAGAAAACTAGCGGGGGACGCGAACACCGGGGAGCTGTTTTTT. Full variable domain (remainder filled in from reference TRBV5-1 and TRBJ2-2): KAGVTQTPRYLIKTRGQQVTLSCSPISGHRSVSWYQQTPGQGLQFLFEYFSETQRNKGNFPGRFSGRQFSNSRSEMNVSTLELGDSALYLCASSRKLAGDANTGELFFGEGSRLTVL.

The rearrangement uses TRBV27 and TRBJ2-1; 9 bases fit TRBD2. Trimming took 5 bases from V and 3 from J; bases not matched to a gene: 8. The CDR3 extends over 16 amino acids. Germline CDR1 reads MNHEY; CDR2 reads SMNVEV (reference sequence). The DNA for the CDR3 is TGTGCCAGCAGTCCCCTTTGGCGGGAGGGCTACAATGAGCAGTTCTTC. Protein product: CASSPLWREGYNEQFF.

The genes are TRBV12-2 and TRBJ1-5; the table's D call TRBD1 went unverified against the DNA. TRBV12-2 counts as a pseudogene. This CDR3 is 17 amino acids long. CDR3 nucleotides: TGTGCAAGTCGCCCCAGGGACGGGACAGGGGGGATTAAGCCCCAGCATTTT. Residues: CASRPRDGTGGIKPQHF.